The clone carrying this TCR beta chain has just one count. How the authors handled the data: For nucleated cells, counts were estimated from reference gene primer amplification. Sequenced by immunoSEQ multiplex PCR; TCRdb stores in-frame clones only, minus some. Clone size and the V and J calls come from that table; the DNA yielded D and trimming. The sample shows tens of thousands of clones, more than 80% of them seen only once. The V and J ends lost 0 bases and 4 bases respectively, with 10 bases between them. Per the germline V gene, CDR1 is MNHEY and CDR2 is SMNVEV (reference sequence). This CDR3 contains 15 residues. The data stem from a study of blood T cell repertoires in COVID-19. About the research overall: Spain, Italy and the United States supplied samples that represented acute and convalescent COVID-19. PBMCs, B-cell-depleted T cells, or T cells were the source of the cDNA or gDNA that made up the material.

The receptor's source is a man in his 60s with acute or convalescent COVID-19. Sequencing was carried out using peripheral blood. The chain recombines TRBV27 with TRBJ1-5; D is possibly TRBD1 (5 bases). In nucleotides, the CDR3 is TGTGCCAGCAGTTTATCGAAAGGGGCGAATCAGCCCCAGCATTTT. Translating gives CASSLSKGANQPQHF.